This TCR beta chain was captured by sequencing in a study of blood T cell repertoires in COVID-19. About the research overall: Donors in the United States, Italy and Spain gave samples during acute or convalescent COVID-19. T cells, B-cell-depleted T cells, or PBMCs provided the cDNA or gDNA that served as material.

The authors' processing: Reference gene primer amplification yielded estimated nucleated cell counts. Assay used: immunoSEQ multiplex PCR; TCRdb lists only in-frame clones, some missing. That table supplies the V and J calls and clone size; D and trimming were determined from the DNA. The table includes roughly 230,000 clones, about 91% detected once. The TCR was taken from a woman aged 40 to 55 who had recovered from COVID-19. The specimen sequenced was peripheral blood.

The CDR3 sequence: CASSIVRGANEAFF. DNA for the CDR3: TGTGCCAGTAGTATTGTTCGGGGGGCGAATGAAGCTTTCTTT. The chain couples TRBV19 to TRBJ1-1; maybe TRBD1 (6 bases). Trimming removed 3 bases from V and 7 bases from J, with 15 bases in between. The CDR3 loop spans 14 amino acids. The germline V gene encodes CDR1 LNHDA and CDR2 SQIVND (reference sequence).